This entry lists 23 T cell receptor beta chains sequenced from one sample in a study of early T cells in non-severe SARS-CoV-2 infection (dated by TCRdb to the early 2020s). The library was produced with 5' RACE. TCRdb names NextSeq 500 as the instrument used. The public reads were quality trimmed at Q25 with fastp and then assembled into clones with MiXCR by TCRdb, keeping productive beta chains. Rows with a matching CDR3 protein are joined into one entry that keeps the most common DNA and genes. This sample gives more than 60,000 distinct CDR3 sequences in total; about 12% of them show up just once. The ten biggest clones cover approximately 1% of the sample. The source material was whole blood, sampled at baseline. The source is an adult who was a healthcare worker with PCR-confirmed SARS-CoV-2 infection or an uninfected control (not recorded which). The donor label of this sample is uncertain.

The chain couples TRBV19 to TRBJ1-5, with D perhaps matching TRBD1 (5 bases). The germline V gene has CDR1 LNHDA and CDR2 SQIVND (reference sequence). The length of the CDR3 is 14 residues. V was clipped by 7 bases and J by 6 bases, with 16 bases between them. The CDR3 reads CASTQGVSPQPQHF. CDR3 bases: TGTGCCAGTACTCAAGGGGTTTCCCCTCAGCCCCAGCATTTT.

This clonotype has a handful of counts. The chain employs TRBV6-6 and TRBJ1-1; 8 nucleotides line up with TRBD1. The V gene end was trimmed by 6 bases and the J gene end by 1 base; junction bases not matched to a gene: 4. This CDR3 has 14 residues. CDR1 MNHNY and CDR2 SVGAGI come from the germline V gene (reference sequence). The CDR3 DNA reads TGTGCCAGCAGACCCGGGACAGGGAACACTGAAGCTTTCTTT. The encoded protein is CASRPGTGNTEAFF.

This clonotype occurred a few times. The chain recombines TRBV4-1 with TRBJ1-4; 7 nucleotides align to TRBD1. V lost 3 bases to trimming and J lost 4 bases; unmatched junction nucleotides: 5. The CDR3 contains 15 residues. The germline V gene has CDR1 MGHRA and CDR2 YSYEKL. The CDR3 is CASSQLQGFNEKLFF. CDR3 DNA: TGCGCCAGCAGCCAGTTACAGGGGTTTAATGAAAAACTGTTTTTT.

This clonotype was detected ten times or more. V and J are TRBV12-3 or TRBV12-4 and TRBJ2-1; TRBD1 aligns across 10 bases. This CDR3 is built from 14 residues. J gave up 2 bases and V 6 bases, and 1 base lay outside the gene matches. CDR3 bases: TGTGCCAGCAGGGGACAGGGGACCTACAATGAGCAGTTCTTC. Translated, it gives CASRGQGTYNEQFF.

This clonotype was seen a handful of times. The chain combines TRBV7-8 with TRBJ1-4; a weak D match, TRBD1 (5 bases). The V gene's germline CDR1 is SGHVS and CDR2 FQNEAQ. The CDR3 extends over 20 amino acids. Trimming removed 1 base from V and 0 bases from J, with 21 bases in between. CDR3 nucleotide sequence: TGTGCCAGCAGCTTAGAGAGACGCGGGGGTCCGGTTGCAACTAATGAAAAACTGTTTTTT. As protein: CASSLERRGGPVATNEKLFF.

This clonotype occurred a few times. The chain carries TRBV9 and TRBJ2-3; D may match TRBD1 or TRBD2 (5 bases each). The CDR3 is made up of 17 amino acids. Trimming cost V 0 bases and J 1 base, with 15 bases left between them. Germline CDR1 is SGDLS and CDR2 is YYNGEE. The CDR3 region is CASSVGKTGTGTDTQYF. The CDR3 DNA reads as TGTGCCAGCAGCGTAGGGAAAACCGGGACGGGCACAGATACGCAGTATTTT.

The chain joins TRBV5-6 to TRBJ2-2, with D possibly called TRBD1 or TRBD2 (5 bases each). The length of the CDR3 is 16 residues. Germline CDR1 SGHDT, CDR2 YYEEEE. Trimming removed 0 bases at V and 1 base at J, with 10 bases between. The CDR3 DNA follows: TGTGCCAGCAGCTTGGAGGGGACGGAGAACACCGGGGAGCTGTTTTTT. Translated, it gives CASSLEGTENTGELFF.

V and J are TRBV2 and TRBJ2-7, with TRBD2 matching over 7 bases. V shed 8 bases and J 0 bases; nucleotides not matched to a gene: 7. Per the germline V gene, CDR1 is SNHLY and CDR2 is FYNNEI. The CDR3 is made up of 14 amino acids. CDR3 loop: CASRAGVVSYEQYV. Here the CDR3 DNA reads TGTGCCAGCCGGGCGGGGGTCGTCTCCTACGAGCAGTACGTC.

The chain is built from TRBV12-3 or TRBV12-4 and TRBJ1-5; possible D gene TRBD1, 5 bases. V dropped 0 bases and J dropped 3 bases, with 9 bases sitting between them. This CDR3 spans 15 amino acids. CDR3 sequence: CASSLAGDFNQPQHF. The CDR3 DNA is TGTGCCAGCAGTTTAGCCGGGGACTTCAATCAGCCCCAGCATTTT.

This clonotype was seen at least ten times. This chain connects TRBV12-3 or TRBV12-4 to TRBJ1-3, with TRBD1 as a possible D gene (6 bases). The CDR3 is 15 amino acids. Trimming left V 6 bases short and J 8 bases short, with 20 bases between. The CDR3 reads CASSREGGPWDTIYF. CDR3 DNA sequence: TGTGCCAGCAGCCGGGAGGGGGGCCCCTGGGACACCATATATTTT.

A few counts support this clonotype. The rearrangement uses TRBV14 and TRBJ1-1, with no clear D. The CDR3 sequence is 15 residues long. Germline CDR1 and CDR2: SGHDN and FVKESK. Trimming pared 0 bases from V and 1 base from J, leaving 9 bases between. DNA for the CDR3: TGTGCCAGCAGCCAAGACAAGATTAAGAACACTGAAGCTTTCTTT. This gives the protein CASSQDKIKNTEAFF.

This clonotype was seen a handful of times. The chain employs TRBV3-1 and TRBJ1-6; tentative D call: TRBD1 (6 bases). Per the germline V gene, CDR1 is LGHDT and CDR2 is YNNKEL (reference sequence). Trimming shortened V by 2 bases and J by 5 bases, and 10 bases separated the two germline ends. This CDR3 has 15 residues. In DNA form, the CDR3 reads TGTGCCAGCAGCCAACAAGGACAGCATAATTCACCCCTCCACTTT. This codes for CASSQQGQHNSPLHF. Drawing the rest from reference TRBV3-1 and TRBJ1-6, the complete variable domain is DTAVSQTPKYLVTQMGNDKSIKCEQNLGHDTMYWYKQDSKKFLKIMFSYNNKELIINETVPNRFSPKSPDKAHLNLHINSLELGDSAVYFCASSQQGQHNSPLHFGNGTRLTVT.

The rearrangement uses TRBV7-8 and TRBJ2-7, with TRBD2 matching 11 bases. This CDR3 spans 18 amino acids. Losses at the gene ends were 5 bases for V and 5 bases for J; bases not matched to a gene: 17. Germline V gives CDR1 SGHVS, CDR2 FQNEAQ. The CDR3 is CASSHPGLAACYRDEQYV. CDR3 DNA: TGTGCCAGCAGCCATCCGGGACTAGCGGCCTGTTATAGGGACGAGCAGTACGTC.

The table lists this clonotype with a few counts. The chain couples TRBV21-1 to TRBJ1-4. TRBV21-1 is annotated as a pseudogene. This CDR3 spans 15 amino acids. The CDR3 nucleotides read TGTGCCAGCAGCAAAGGGGCAGAGGATAATGAAAAACTGTTTTTT. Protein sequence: CASSKGAEDNEKLFF.

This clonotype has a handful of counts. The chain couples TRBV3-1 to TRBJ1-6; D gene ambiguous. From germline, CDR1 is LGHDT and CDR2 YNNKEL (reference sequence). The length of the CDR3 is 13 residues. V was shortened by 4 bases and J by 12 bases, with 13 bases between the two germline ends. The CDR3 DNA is TGTGCCAGCAGCCCGTCCGGGATAGAACCCCTCCACTTT. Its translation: CASSPSGIEPLHF.

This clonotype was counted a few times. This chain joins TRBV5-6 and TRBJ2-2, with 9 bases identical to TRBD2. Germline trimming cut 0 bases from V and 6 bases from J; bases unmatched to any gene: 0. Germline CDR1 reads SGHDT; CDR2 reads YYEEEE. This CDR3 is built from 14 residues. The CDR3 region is CASSLGLAAGELFF. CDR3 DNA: TGTGCCAGCAGCTTGGGACTAGCGGCCGGGGAGCTGTTTTTT.

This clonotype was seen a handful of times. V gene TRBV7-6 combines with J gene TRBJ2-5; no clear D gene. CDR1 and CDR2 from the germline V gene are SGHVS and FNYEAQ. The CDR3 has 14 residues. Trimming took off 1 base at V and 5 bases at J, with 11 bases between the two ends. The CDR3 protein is CASSLGGPKETQYF. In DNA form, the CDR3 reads TGTGCCAGCAGCTTAGGAGGCCCGAAGGAGACCCAGTACTTC.

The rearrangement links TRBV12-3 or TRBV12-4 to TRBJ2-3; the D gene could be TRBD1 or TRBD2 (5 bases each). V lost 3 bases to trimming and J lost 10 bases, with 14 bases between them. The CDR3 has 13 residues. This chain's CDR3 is CASSFRIRDPQYF. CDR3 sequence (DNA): TGTGCCAGCAGTTTTAGGATTCGGGACCCGCAGTATTTT.

The CDR3 reads CASSLGVQTRNTGELFF. CDR3 coding DNA: TGTGCCAGCAGCTTAGGTGTCCAGACCAGGAACACCGGGGAGCTGTTTTTT. The chain employs TRBV11-1 and TRBJ2-2; D is unresolved. The CDR3 is 17 amino acids. The germline V and J ends were trimmed by 1 base and 1 base, with 13 bases remaining between them. The germline CDR1 and CDR2 sequences are SGHAT and FQDESV (reference sequence).

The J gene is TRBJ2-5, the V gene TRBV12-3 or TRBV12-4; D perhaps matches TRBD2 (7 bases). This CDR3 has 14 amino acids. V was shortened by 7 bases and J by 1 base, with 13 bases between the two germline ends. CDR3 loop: CASMKGGPQETQYF. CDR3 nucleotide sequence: TGTGCCAGCATGAAGGGGGGGCCCCAAGAGACCCAGTACTTC.

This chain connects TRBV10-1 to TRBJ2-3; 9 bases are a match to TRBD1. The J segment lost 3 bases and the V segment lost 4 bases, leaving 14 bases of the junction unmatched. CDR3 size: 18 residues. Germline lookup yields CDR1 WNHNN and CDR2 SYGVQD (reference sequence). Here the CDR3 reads CASSVLNRDREETDTQYF. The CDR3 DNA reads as TGCGCCAGCAGTGTGTTAAACCGGGACAGGGAGGAAACAGATACGCAGTATTTT.

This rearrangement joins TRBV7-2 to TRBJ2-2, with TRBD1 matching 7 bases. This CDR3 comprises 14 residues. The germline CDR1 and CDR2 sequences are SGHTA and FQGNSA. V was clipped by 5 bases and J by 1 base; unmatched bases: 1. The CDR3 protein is CASSRQGNTGELFF. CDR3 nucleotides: TGTGCCAGCAGCCGACAGGGGAACACCGGGGAGCTGTTTTTT.

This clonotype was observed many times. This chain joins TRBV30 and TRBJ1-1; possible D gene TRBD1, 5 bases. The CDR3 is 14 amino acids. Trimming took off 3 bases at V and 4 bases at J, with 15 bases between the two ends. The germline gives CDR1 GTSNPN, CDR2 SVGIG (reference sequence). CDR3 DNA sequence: TGTGCCTGGAGAGTGGGACCAGTGGGCACTGAAGCTTTCTTT. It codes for CAWRVGPVGTEAFF.